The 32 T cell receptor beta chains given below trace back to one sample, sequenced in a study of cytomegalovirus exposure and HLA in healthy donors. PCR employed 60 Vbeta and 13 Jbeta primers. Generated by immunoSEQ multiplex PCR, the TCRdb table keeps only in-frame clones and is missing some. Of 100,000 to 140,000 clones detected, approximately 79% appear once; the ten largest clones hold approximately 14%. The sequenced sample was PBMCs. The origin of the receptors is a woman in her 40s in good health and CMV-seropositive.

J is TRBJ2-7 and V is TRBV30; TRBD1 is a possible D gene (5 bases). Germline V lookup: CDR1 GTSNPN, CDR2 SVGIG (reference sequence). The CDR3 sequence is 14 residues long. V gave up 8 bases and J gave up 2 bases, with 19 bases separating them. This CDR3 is CAQRLTDRPYEQYF. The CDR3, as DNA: TGTGCCCAGAGATTGACAGATCGTCCCTACGAGCAGTACTTC. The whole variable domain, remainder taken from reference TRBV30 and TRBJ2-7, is SQTIHQWPATLVQPVGSPLSLECTVEGTSNPNLYWYRQAAGRGLQLLFYSVGIGQISSEVPQNLSASRPQDRQFILSSKKLLLSDSGFYLCAQRLTDRPYEQYFGPGTRLTVT.

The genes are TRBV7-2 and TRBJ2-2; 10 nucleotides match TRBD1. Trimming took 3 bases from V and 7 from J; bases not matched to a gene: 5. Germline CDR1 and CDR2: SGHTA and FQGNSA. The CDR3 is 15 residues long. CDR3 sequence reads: CASSFDRGLSGELFF. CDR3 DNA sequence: TGTGCCAGCAGCTTTGACAGGGGGCTTAGCGGGGAGCTGTTTTTT.

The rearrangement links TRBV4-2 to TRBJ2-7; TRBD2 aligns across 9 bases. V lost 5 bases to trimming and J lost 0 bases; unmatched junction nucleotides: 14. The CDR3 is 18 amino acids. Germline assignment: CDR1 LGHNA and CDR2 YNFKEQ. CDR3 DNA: TGTGCCAGCAGCTCGTTGGAGCGGGGGGAAATGAGCTCCTACGAGCAGTACTTC. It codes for CASSSLERGEMSSYEQYF.

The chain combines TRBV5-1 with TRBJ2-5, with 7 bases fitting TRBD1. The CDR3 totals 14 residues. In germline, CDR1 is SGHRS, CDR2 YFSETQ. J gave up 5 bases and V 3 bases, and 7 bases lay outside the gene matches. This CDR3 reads CASSSPTGPETQYF. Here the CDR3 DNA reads TGCGCCAGCAGCTCCCCGACAGGGCCGGAGACCCAGTACTTC. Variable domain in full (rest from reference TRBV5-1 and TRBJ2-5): KAGVTQTPRYLIKTRGQQVTLSCSPISGHRSVSWYQQTPGQGLQFLFEYFSETQRNKGNFPGRFSGRQFSNSRSEMNVSTLELGDSALYLCASSSPTGPETQYFGPGTRLLVL.

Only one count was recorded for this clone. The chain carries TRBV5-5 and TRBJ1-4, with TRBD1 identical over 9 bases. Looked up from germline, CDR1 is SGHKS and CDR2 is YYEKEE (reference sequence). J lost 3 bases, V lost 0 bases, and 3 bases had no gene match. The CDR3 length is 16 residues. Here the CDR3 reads CASSLGDRVANEKLFF. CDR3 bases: TGTGCCAGCAGCTTGGGGGACAGGGTGGCTAATGAAAAACTGTTTTTT.

The DNA of the CDR3 is TGTGCCAGCAGTCCGGGGACAGTGGGCAATCAGCCCCAGCATTTT. Translation gives CASSPGTVGNQPQHF. The V and J genes are TRBV27 and TRBJ1-5, with 7 bases identical to TRBD1. Looked up from germline, CDR1 is MNHEY and CDR2 is SMNVEV (reference sequence). V lost 5 bases to trimming and J lost 2 bases; unmatched junction nucleotides: 6. CDR3 length: 15 amino acids.

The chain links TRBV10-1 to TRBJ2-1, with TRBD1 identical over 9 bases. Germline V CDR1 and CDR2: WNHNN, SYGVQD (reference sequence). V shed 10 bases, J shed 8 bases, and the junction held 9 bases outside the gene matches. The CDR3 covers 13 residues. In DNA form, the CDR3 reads TGCGCCACCAAGACAGGGGGAAGGGATGAGCAGTTCTTC. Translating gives CATKTGGRDEQFF.

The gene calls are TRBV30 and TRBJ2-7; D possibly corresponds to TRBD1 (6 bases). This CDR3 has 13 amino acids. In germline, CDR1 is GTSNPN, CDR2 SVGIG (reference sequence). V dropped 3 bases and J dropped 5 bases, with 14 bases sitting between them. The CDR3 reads CAWRRQEIHEQYF. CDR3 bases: TGTGCCTGGAGAAGACAGGAGATCCACGAGCAGTACTTC.

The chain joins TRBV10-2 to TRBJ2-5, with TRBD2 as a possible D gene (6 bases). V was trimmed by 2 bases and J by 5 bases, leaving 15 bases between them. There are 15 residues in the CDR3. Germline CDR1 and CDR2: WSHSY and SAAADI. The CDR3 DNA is TGCGCCAGCAGTGAGCGGGCAACTAGCAGTGAGACCCAGTACTTC. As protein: CASSERATSSETQYF.

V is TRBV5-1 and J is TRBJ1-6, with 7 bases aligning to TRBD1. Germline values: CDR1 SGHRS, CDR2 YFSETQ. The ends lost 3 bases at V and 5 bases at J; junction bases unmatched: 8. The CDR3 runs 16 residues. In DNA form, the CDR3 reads TGCGCCAGCAGCTCCACCGGGACAGAAAATAATTCACCCCTCCACTTT. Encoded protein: CASSSTGTENNSPLHF.

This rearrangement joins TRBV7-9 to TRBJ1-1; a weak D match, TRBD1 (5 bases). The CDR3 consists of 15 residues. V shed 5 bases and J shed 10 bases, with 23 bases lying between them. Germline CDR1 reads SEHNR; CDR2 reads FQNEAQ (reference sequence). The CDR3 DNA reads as TGTGCCAGCAGCCGCCGGGACTTGGGGCTACGGGGAGCTTTCTTT. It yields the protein CASSRRDLGLRGAFF.

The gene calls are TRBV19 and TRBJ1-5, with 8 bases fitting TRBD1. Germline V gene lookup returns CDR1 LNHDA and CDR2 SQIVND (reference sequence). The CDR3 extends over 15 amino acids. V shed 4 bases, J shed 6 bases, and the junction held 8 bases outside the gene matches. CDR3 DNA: TGTGCCAGTAGTAATTTGCAGGGGGCTAGTCAGCCCCAGCATTTT. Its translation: CASSNLQGASQPQHF.

The CDR3 loop reads CASRPPGGTGELFF. The CDR3 nucleotides read TGTGCAAGTCGACCCCCAGGGGGCACCGGGGAGCTGTTTTTT. The chain couples TRBV12-2 to TRBJ2-2; the DNA was not used to check the table's D call, TRBD1. TRBV12-2 is a pseudogene locus. This CDR3 has 14 amino acids.

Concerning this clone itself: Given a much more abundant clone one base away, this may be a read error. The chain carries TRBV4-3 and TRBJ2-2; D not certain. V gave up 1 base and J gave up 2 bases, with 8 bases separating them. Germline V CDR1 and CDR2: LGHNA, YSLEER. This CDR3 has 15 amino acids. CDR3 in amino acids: CASSQGLENTGELFF. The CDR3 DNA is TGCGCCAGCAGCCAAGGGCTAGAAAACACCGGGGAGCTGTTTTTT.

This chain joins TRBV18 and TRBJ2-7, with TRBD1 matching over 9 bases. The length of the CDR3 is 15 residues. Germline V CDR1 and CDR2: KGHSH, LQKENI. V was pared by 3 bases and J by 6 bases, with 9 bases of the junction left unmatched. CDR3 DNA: TGTGCCAGCTCACCCAACCACGGACAGGGGAGCGAGCAGTACTTC. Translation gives CASSPNHGQGSEQYF. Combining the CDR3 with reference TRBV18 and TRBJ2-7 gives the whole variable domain NAGVMQNPRHLVRRRGQEARLRCSPMKGHSHVYWYRQLPEEGLKFMVYLQKENIIDESGMPKERFSAEFPKEGPSILRIQQVVRGDSAAYFCASSPNHGQGSEQYFGPGTRLTVT.

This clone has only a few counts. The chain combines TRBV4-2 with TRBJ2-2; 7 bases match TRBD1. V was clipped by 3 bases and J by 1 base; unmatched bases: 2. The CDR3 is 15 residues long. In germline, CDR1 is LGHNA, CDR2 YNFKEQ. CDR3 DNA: TGTGCCAGCAGCCAGGGACAGCTGAACACCGGGGAGCTGTTTTTT. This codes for CASSQGQLNTGELFF.

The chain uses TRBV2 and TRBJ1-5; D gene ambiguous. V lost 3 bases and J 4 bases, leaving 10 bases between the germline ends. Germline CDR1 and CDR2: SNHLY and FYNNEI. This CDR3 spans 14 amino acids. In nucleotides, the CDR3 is TGTGCCAGCAGTGAGATCGGCGGTAATCAGCCCCAGCATTTT. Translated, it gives CASSEIGGNQPQHF.

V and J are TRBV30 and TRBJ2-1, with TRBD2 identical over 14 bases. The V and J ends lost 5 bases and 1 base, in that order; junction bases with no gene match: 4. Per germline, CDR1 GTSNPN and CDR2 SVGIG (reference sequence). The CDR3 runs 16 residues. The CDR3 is CAWGLAGGRSYNEQFF. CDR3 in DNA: TGTGCCTGGGGACTAGCGGGGGGACGATCCTACAATGAGCAGTTCTTC.

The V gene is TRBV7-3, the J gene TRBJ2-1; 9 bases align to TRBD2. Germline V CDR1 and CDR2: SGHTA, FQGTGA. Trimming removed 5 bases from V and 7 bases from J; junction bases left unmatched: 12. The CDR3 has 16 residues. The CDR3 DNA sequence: TGTGCCAGCAGCCCCAGTGGGCTAGCGGGGAATAATGAGCAGTTCTTC. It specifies CASSPSGLAGNNEQFF. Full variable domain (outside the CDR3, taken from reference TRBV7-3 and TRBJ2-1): GAGVSQTPSNKVTEKGKYVELRCDPISGHTALYWYRQSLGQGPEFLIYFQGTGAADDSGLPNDRFFAVRPEGSVSTLKIQRTERGDSAVYLCASSPSGLAGNNEQFFGPGTRLTVL.

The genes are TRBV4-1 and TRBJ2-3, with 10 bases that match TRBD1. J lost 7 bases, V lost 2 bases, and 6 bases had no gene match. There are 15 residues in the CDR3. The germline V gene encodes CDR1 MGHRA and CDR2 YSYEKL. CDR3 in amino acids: CASSQPGQGKYTQYF. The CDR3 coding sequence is TGCGCCAGCAGCCAACCGGGACAGGGGAAATATACGCAGTATTTT.

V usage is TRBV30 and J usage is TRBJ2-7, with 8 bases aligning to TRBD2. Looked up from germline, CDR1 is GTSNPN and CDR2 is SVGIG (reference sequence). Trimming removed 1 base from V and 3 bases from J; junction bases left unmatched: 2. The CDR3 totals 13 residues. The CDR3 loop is CAWSGGGIYEQYF. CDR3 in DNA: TGTGCCTGGAGTGGCGGGGGGATCTACGAGCAGTACTTC.

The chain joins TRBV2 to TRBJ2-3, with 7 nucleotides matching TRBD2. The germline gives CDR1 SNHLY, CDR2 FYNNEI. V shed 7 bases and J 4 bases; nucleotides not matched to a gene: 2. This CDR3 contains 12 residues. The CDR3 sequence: CASTTSPDTQYF. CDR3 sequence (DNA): TGTGCCAGCACGACTAGCCCAGATACGCAGTATTTT.

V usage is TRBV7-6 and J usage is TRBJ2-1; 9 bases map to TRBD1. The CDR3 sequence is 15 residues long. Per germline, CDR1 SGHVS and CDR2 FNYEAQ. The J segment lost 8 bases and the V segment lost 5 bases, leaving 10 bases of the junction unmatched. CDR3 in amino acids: CASSPRGTGRDEQFF. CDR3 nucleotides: TGTGCCAGCAGCCCTCGGGGGACAGGGCGCGATGAGCAGTTCTTC.

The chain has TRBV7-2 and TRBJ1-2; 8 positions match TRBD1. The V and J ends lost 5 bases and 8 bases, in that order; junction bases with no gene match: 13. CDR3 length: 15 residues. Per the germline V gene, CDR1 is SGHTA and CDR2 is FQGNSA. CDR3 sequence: CASSHPAQGARGYTF. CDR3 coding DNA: TGTGCCAGCAGCCATCCGGCCCAGGGGGCGCGAGGCTACACCTTC.

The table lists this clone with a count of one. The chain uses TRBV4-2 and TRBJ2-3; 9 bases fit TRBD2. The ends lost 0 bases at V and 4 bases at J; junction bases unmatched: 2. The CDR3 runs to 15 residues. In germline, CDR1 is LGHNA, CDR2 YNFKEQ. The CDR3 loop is CASSQDGTSPDTQYF. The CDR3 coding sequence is TGTGCCAGCAGCCAAGATGGGACTAGCCCAGATACGCAGTATTTT.

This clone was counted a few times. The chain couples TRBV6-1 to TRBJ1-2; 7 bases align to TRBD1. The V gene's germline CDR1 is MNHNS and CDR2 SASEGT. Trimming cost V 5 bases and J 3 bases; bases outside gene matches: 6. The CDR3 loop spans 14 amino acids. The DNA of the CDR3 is TGTGCCAGCAGTCCACGGGACAGAGACTATGGCTACACCTTC. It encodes CASSPRDRDYGYTF.

The CDR3 nucleotides read TGCGCCAGCATCCACGGACAGGGCTACGAGCAGTACTTC. It specifies CASIHGQGYEQYF. This chain connects TRBV10-1 to TRBJ2-7; 8 nucleotides align to TRBD1. The ends lost 7 bases at V and 3 bases at J; junction bases unmatched: 5. In germline, CDR1 is WNHNN, CDR2 SYGVQD (reference sequence). The CDR3 contains 13 residues.

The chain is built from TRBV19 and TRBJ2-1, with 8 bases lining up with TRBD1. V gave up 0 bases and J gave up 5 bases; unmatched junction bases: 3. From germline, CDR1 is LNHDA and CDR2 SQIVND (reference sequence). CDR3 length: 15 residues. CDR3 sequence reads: CASSIDRGRDNEQFF. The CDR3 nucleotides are TGTGCCAGTAGTATAGACAGGGGGCGGGACAATGAGCAGTTCTTC.

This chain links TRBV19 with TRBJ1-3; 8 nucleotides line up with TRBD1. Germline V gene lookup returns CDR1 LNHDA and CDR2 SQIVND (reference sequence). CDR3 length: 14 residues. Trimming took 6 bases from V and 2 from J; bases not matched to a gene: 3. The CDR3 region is CASRRTGTGNTIYF. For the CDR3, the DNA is TGTGCCAGTAGGCGGACAGGGACTGGAAACACCATATATTTT.

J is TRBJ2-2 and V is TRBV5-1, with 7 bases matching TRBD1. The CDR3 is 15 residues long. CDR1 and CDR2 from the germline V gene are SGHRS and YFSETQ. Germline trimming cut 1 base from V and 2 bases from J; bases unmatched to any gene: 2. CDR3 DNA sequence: TGCGCCAGCAGCTTGAGGGACAGCAACACCGGGGAGCTGTTTTTT. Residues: CASSLRDSNTGELFF.

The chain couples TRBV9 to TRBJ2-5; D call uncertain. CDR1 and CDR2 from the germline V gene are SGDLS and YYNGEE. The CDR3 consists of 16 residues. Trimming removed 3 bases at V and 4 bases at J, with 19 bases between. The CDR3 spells CASSASLDLTRETQYF. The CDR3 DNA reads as TGTGCCAGCAGCGCATCACTCGACTTGACCAGAGAGACCCAGTACTTC.

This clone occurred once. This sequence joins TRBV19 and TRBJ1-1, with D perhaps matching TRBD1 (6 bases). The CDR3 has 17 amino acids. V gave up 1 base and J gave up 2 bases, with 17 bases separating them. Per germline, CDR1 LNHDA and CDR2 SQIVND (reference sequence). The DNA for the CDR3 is TGTGCCAGTAGTATAGTGGGGGCGGGCAGACCCAACACTGAAGCTTTCTTT. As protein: CASSIVGAGRPNTEAFF.